This T cell receptor beta chain was identified during a study of T and B cells in COVID-19 patients (dated by TCRdb to 2018 to 2021). Regarding the research as a whole: Using TRB and IGH repertoire sequencing of peripheral blood, the study characterized adaptive immunity in COVID-19 patients who had active infection or had recovered. Of the 20 patients in the active-infection cohort, over 15 had comorbidities associated with unfavorable COVID-19 outcome. Repertoire analyses used an age-matched reference group of approximately 42 healthy donors who were negative for COVID-19 antibodies as the comparison. Up to about 10 follow-up blood samples were collected per patient, with some samples spanning different disease stages in the same individual. A recovered cohort included more than 15 patients who provided about 20 samples, and most of these patients had mild to moderate COVID-19 treated on an outpatient basis. Two patients were included in both the recovered and active cohorts because samples were available from active disease and after recovery. Over 7 million TCR sequences were analysed in a TCR and BCR sequence repository that covered around 34 patients and approximately 69 time points. Median age was roughly 32 years in the recovered cohort versus about 63 years in the active-infection cohort. Of the approximately 19 patients in the active-infection cohort, approximately 12 were critically ill and needed mechanical ventilation or ECMO.

Sequencer: Illumina MiSeq. Multiplex PCR with BIOMED2 TRB-A/B primer pools was used to amplify the TRB rearrangements. Illumina-compatible adapters and 7-nucleotide sample barcodes were attached to the amplicons through two consecutive PCRs. All library PCRs used Phusion HS II polymerase. The amplicons were purified from gel with the NucleoSpin Gel and PCR Clean-up kit, measured on Qubit, and combined at 4 nM. The quality of the amplicon pool was checked on an Agilent 2100 Bioanalyzer prior to Illumina next-generation sequencing. As for the original processing: TRB rearrangements were annotated with MiXCR 3.0.8 using the default MiXCR reference library. Sequences with fewer than 2 reads and non-productive reads were filtered out, and every unique CDR3 nucleotide sequence was treated as a single clone. R 3.5.1 was used to calculate clonality, diversity, richness and V-J gene usage. GLIPH2 was used to cluster TCRs based on CDR3 similarity, and OLGA was used to calculate the generation probabilities. GLIPH2 clusters were kept only if they contained at least four unique TCR clonotypes found in at least three individuals. TCRdb trimmed public reads at Q25 via fastp, called clones via MiXCR and kept in-frame beta chains. Rows with one shared CDR3 protein collapse into an entry with the most common genes and DNA. TCRdb's processing, not the authors', yielded these V and J calls. In all, the sample holds around 11,000 distinct CDR3 sequences, and around 31% of those were seen once. Roughly an eighth of the sample lies in the top ten.

V trim: 1 base; J trim: 1 base; unmatched bases: 5. Measured from the cysteine to the phenylalanine, the CDR3 is 17 residues long. The entry retains the CDR3 DNA only, 51 bases that are in frame from base 1. CDR1 KGHDR and CDR2 SFDVKD were looked up in the germline V gene. In the case of this clonotype: Its recognized antigen is unknown. Nothing much larger sits one base from this clone, and base qualities are not available.

Results and caveats for the whole study, not just this receptor: The reported TCR clusters were stated to require prospective validation before clinical use. Few blood samples were available from mildly ill patients while symptoms were present or from severe cases at early time points. In active COVID-19, TRB repertoires were highly clonal, while at recovery, diversity and richness increased above the levels seen in healthy donors. The cohort was judged too small for assessing how HLA contributes to COVID-19 susceptibility or severity. In patients with COVID-19, the usage of TRBV/TRBJ genes was reported to be strongly skewed. The recovered cohort had roughly 2,100 exclusive TCR clusters, including around 30 low-pGen clusters. Specific T cell subsets (CD4+/Treg/CD8+) and sorted SARS-CoV-2-responsive or tetramer+ T cells had not yet been sequenced, and these experiments were ongoing.

Genomic DNA extracted from blood, in amounts of roughly 230-550 ng, served as the starting material for amplifying TRB repertoires. This receptor was taken from a human donor with active COVID-19. What was sequenced was blood. The sequence is built from TRBV24-1 and TRBJ2-5, with 10 middle bases fitting TRBD1. The DNA is as follows: TGTGCCACCAGTGATTTTGGGACAGGGGCTCCCCAAGAGACCCAGTACTTC. Its protein reads: CATSDFGTGAPQETQYF.